This T cell receptor (beta chain) was found in a study of CD8+ T cells in alopecia areata (dated by TCRdb to the late 2010s). At the level of the whole study: Treated patients were enrolled in an open-label pilot trial of oral tofacitinib at 5 to 10 mg twice daily for moderate-to-severe alopecia areata. Patients received tofacitinib for 6 to 18 months and were then followed off drug for 6 months to check for delayed response and recurrence. To study T cell clonal expansion in alopecia areata, the researchers applied high-throughput TCRbeta sequencing to both the C3H/HeJ mouse model and human patients. On the human side, TCRbeta sequencing was run on scalp tissue and on sorted CD4+ and CD8+ peripheral blood T cells from healthy controls and from alopecia areata patients with either patchy or totalis/universalis disease. Biopsies were taken from tofacitinib-treated patients at baseline and at 4 and 24 weeks of treatment, and a later scalp biopsy was taken in several of the tofacitinib-treated patients. Clonality in the scalp was compared among normal scalp (n=4), patchy alopecia areata scalp (n=8), and alopecia totalis/universalis scalp (n=8). RNA was obtained with the PAXgene miRNA kit for fixed scalp, the miRNeasy kit for PBMCs, and the RNeasy kit for mouse skin. TCRbeta CDR3 regions were amplified by immunoSEQ multiplex PCR with 35 Vbeta forward and 13 Jbeta reverse primers. General findings and caveats noted by the study authors: Unlike mouse skin, where gammadelta T cells dominate, normal human skin contains resident alphabeta T cells that get sequenced too, which complicates analysis of the scalp TCR repertoire. Shared TCR sequences between patients were less evident than in mice, which may be partly attributable to HLA diversity in the patient population. Compared with normal scalp, lesional scalp had higher clonality and more expanded CD8+ clones, particularly in alopecia totalis/universalis, a pattern that suggests antigenic drive.

The sample's time point, from its label and the paper: baseline before oral tofacitinib. From alopecia areata patients, peripheral blood was collected along with lesional scalp punch biopsies. PBMCs were separated by density centrifugation and stained for CD3, CD4 and CD8, after which CD4+ and CD8+ T cells were sorted on a FACSAria. Between the V and J ends, shortened by 0 bases and 8 bases respectively, the junction contains 13 bases. From the germline V gene, CDR1 is LGHNA and CDR2 is YNFKEQ. The CDR3 holds 15 amino acids from the cysteine to the phenylalanine. The CDR3 DNA has 45 bases and is translated from base 1. Receptors were amplified or captured by the immunoSEQ multiplex PCR assay. RNA was extracted from all samples and reverse transcribed into cDNA as template for TCR sequencing. SuperScript III was used to make first-strand cDNA, primed with a 2:1 mix of oligo-dT and random hexamers. A synthetic immune receptor repertoire was used to gauge amplification bias, and whatever bias remained was removed computationally. For the original study's pipeline: After raw reads were preprocessed to remove errors, the CDR3 was defined following IMGT conventions as running from the conserved cysteine to phenylalanine. To get clonality, Shannon entropy was normalized by log2 of the number of productive unique TCRs and the result was subtracted from 1. Whether scalp clones were CD4 or CD8 was inferred by matching scalp TCRbeta sequences against CD4 and CD8 repertoires sorted from blood. TCRdb took this table from immuneACCESS and kept in-frame rearrangements with V and J called. Such tables lack part of the clones; where checked against another copy, unresolved V genes explain under half of the gap, and the rest is unexplained. V, J and clone size are taken as reported in that table, and D and trimming were inferred from the DNA itself. For this sample the table gives over 110,000 clones, of which roughly half were detected only once. The ten top clones hold 0.85% to 1% of the sample.

With respect to this clone: No antigen is known for it. Base qualities were left out, and no much larger clone turns up one base away.

The input for sequencing was CD4+ T cells sorted from blood, taken at week 0. This clonotype originated in a human donor with alopecia areata. Here the chain combines TRBV4-2 and TRBJ1-4; TRBD1 might be the D gene, on 5 matching bases. The CDR3 in this case is CASSQEGGRLEKLFF. The bases are TGTGCCAGCAGCCAAGAGGGGGGACGGCTCGAAAAACTGTTTTTT.